What follows are 23 T cell receptor beta chains derived from one specimen sequenced in a study of cytomegalovirus exposure and HLA in healthy donors. PCR amplification relied on 60 Vbeta primers (plus 13 Jbeta primers). The data were produced by immunoSEQ multiplex PCR, yet TCRdb's version contains in-frame clones alone and is incomplete. The sample yields 95,000 to 150,000 clones, about three quarters seen once. The sequenced material came from PBMCs. The source of these receptors is a man in his thirties or forties in good health and CMV-seronegative.

J is TRBJ2-1 and V is TRBV30, with a weak D call TRBD2 (6 bases). V lost 0 bases, J lost 13 bases, and 16 bases lay in between. The germline gives CDR1 GTSNPN, CDR2 SVGIG (reference sequence). This CDR3 is 13 amino acids long. The chain's CDR3 is CAWSVLGGINQFF. The CDR3 nucleotides read TGTGCCTGGAGTGTACTAGGCGGGATAAATCAGTTCTTC.

The genes are TRBV7-9 and TRBJ2-7; D is ambiguous. The V gene's germline CDR1 is SEHNR and CDR2 FQNEAQ (reference sequence). The CDR3 spans 14 residues. V was pared by 1 base and J by 0 bases, with 7 bases between. CDR3 protein: CASSLDPNSYEQYF. CDR3 nucleotide sequence: TGTGCCAGCAGCTTAGATCCTAACTCCTACGAGCAGTACTTC.

This clone was counted a few times. Other DNA sequences in the same sample also yield this CDR3. The genes are TRBV28 and TRBJ2-1; 11 bases fit TRBD2. V gave up 5 bases and J gave up 2 bases; unmatched junction bases: 2. The CDR3 has 15 amino acids. CDR1 and CDR2 from the germline V gene are MDHEN and SYDVKM. CDR3 DNA: TGTGCCAGCAGTACTAGCGGGAGACCCTACAATGAGCAGTTCTTC. The encoded protein is CASSTSGRPYNEQFF. Using reference TRBV28 and TRBJ2-1 for the parts outside the CDR3, the full variable domain is DVKVTQSSRYLVKRTGEKVFLECVQDMDHENMFWYRQDPGLGLRLIYFSYDVKMKEKGDIPEGYSVSREKKERFSLILESASTNQTSMYLCASSTSGRPYNEQFFGPGTRLTVL.

This chain joins TRBV27 and TRBJ2-7; a weak D match, TRBD1 (6 bases). Trimming took off 8 bases at V and 1 base at J, with 12 bases between the two ends. Germline loops: CDR1 MNHEY, CDR2 SMNVEV (reference sequence). The CDR3 runs 13 residues. CDR3 nucleotide sequence: TGTGCCAGCGCCCCAGGGGATTCCTACGAGCAGTACTTC. It is translated as CASAPGDSYEQYF.

This clone was observed once. This chain joins TRBV28 and TRBJ1-3; D gene unclear. The CDR3 consists of 13 residues. With 6 bases removed from V and 2 bases from J, the gap between germline ends came to 8 bases. CDR1 and CDR2 (germline): MDHEN, SYDVKM. CDR3 amino acids: CASRDTPGNTIYF. The CDR3 DNA sequence: TGTGCCAGCAGAGACACGCCTGGAAACACCATATATTTT.

This clone has only a few counts. The genes are TRBV27 and TRBJ1-1; tentative D call: TRBD1 (5 bases). The CDR3 totals 14 residues. CDR1 and CDR2 from the germline V gene are MNHEY and SMNVEV (reference sequence). Trimming cost V 2 bases and J 7 bases, with 14 bases left between them. CDR3 DNA: TGTGCCAGCAGTTTAATAGGAGAAAGGGGTGAAGCTTTCTTT. Its protein product is CASSLIGERGEAFF.

The genes are TRBV4-3 and TRBJ2-1; D uncertain. With 0 bases removed from V and 1 base from J, the gap between germline ends came to 13 bases. The germline V gene has CDR1 LGHNA and CDR2 YSLEER. This CDR3 spans 17 amino acids. CDR3 loop: CASSQEFSSLSYNEQFF. CDR3 in DNA: TGCGCCAGCAGCCAAGAATTTAGCAGCCTATCCTACAATGAGCAGTTCTTC.

The chain combines TRBV28 with TRBJ1-3; 9 positions agree with TRBD1. Germline V gene lookup returns CDR1 MDHEN and CDR2 SYDVKM. This CDR3 contains 14 residues. The V gene end was trimmed by 11 bases and the J gene end by 3 bases; junction bases not matched to a gene: 8. The CDR3: CACIQGASGNTIYF. Written as DNA, the CDR3 is TGTGCCTGCATACAGGGGGCGAGTGGAAACACCATATATTTT. Supplemented by reference TRBV28 and TRBJ1-3, the full variable domain reads DVKVTQSSRYLVKRTGEKVFLECVQDMDHENMFWYRQDPGLGLRLIYFSYDVKMKEKGDIPEGYSVSREKKERFSLILESASTNQTSMYLCACIQGASGNTIYFGEGSWLTVV.

The chain employs TRBV28 and TRBJ1-1; D not resolved. Trimming shortened V by 5 bases and J by 0 bases, and 13 bases separated the two germline ends. This CDR3 contains 15 residues. Germline V gene data show CDR1 as MDHEN and CDR2 as SYDVKM. This chain's CDR3 is CASSGMGEVNTEAFF. CDR3 DNA: TGTGCCAGCAGTGGCATGGGAGAGGTGAACACTGAAGCTTTCTTT.

This clone was counted a single time. This sequence joins TRBV30 and TRBJ1-5; 7 bases map to TRBD1. V was clipped by 7 bases and J by 9 bases; unmatched bases: 12. This CDR3 region has 13 residues. CDR1 GTSNPN and CDR2 SVGIG come from the germline V gene (reference sequence). As DNA, the CDR3 is TGTGCCTCCTCCGGGACAGCGATTTTGCCCCAGCATTTT. Its translation: CASSGTAILPQHF.

This clone came up a few times. The chain carries TRBV7-9 and TRBJ1-1; no definite D call. The CDR3 length is 13 residues. The V gene lost 1 base and the J gene lost 1 base, with 4 bases spanning the gap. Germline loops: CDR1 SEHNR, CDR2 FQNEAQ (reference sequence). The CDR3 is CASSLVANTEAFF. The CDR3 nucleotides are TGTGCCAGCAGCTTAGTGGCGAACACTGAAGCTTTCTTT.

This chain joins TRBV5-4 and TRBJ1-2; TRBD1 aligns across 9 bases. Germline CDR1 SGHNT, CDR2 YYREEE (reference sequence). V shed 4 bases, J shed 7 bases, and the junction held 8 bases outside the gene matches. The CDR3 spans 14 residues. The CDR3 DNA follows: TGTGCCAGCAGCCCGGGACAGGGTCTCGGTGGCTACACCTTC. Encoded protein: CASSPGQGLGGYTF.

This rearrangement joins TRBV27 to TRBJ2-7, with 12 nucleotides matching TRBD2. The J segment lost 4 bases and the V segment lost 6 bases, leaving 1 base of the junction unmatched. This CDR3 contains 13 residues. Germline CDR1 and CDR2: MNHEY and SMNVEV (reference sequence). The DNA of the CDR3 is TGTGCCAGCAGGACTAGCGGGAGTTACGAGCAGTACTTC. Its translation is CASRTSGSYEQYF.

This chain connects TRBV7-9 to TRBJ1-2; tentatively, D is TRBD1 (5 bases). Trimming left V 1 base short and J 2 bases short, with 11 bases between. The length of the CDR3 is 15 residues. Germline CDR1 is SEHNR and CDR2 is FQNEAQ (reference sequence). CDR3 DNA sequence: TGTGCCAGCAGCTTAGAGCAGGGAGGGAACTATGGCTACACCTTC. This sequence encodes CASSLEQGGNYGYTF.

The chain couples TRBV18 to TRBJ1-2, with TRBD1 identical over 8 bases. The V gene end was trimmed by 3 bases and the J gene end by 8 bases; junction bases not matched to a gene: 2. The CDR3 runs 12 residues. Germline CDR1 reads KGHSH; CDR2 reads LQKENI. In nucleotides, the CDR3 is TGTGCCAGCTCACCGACAGGGGAAGGCTACACCTTC. As protein: CASSPTGEGYTF.

The V call is TRBV7-2, the J call TRBJ2-2; 9 bases are a match to TRBD1. CDR1 is SGHTA and CDR2 is FQGNSA in the germline V gene. With 5 bases clipped from V and 4 bases from J, the junction kept 5 bases outside the gene matches. CDR3 size: 15 residues. DNA of the CDR3: TGTGCCAGCAGCCTTACAGGGGGCCGCACCGGGGAGCTGTTTTTT. Translating it yields CASSLTGGRTGELFF.

This rearrangement joins TRBV27 to TRBJ2-1; 7 bases are a match to TRBD2. The germline CDR1 and CDR2 sequences are MNHEY and SMNVEV (reference sequence). Trimming removed 4 bases from V and 9 bases from J; junction bases left unmatched: 9. The CDR3 length is 14 residues. The CDR3 spells CASSSRGAGSEQFF. CDR3 in DNA: TGTGCCAGCAGTTCCCGGGGAGCGGGGTCTGAGCAGTTCTTC.

This clone was found once. The gene calls are TRBV13 and TRBJ2-7; TRBD1 might be the D (6 bases). The V end was cut by 8 bases, the J end by 3 bases, with 26 bases between. Germline V lookup: CDR1 PRHDT, CDR2 FYEKMQ (reference sequence). The CDR3 is 17 residues long. This CDR3 reads CASAPPGTLLRDYEQYF. The CDR3 nucleotides are TGTGCCAGCGCCCCTCCCGGGACATTACTAAGGGACTACGAGCAGTACTTC.

V gene TRBV7-2 combines with J gene TRBJ1-2; a weak D match, TRBD1 (6 bases). The CDR3 sequence is 14 residues long. V was clipped by 3 bases and J by 6 bases, with 14 bases between them. Germline assignment: CDR1 SGHTA and CDR2 FQGNSA. CDR3 protein: CASSFFGTTNGYTF. CDR3 nucleotides: TGTGCCAGCAGCTTCTTCGGGACAACCAATGGCTACACCTTC.

The CDR3 nucleotides are TGTGCCATCTCAGGGGTAGGCAATCAGCCCCAGCATTTT. Amino acids: CAISGVGNQPQHF. This rearrangement joins TRBV28 to TRBJ1-5; D might be TRBD1 (6 bases). There are 13 residues in the CDR3. The germline CDR1 and CDR2 sequences are MDHEN and SYDVKM. V lost 10 bases to trimming and J lost 2 bases, with 12 bases between them. Complete variable domain (other parts from reference TRBV28 and TRBJ1-5): DVKVTQSSRYLVKRTGEKVFLECVQDMDHENMFWYRQDPGLGLRLIYFSYDVKMKEKGDIPEGYSVSREKKERFSLILESASTNQTSMYLCAISGVGNQPQHFGDGTRLSIL.

This clone appeared a few times. The genes are TRBV7-2 and TRBJ2-7; TRBD1 might be the D (5 bases). CDR1 and CDR2 from the germline V gene are SGHTA and FQGNSA. CDR3 length: 13 residues. V dropped 7 bases and J dropped 3 bases, with 13 bases sitting between them. CDR3 sequence reads: CASTFGQGYEQYF. Here the CDR3 DNA reads TGTGCCAGCACCTTCGGGCAGGGCTACGAGCAGTACTTC.

This clone was observed a handful of times. This chain uses TRBV5-1 with TRBJ1-4, with D possibly being TRBD1 (5 bases). The CDR3 is 16 amino acids. Trimming stripped 4 bases from V and 0 bases from J, with 13 bases between. Germline V gene lookup returns CDR1 SGHRS and CDR2 YFSETQ. The CDR3: CASSQGTPATNEKLFF. The CDR3 DNA follows: TGCGCCAGCAGCCAAGGGACTCCCGCAACTAATGAAAAACTGTTTTTT.

CDR3 sequence reads: CAISGDSSYEQYF. The DNA for the CDR3 is TGTGCCATTTCGGGAGACTCCTCCTACGAGCAGTACTTC. J is TRBJ2-7 and V is TRBV10-3; a possible D gene is TRBD2 (6 bases). The germline V and J ends were trimmed by 9 bases and 0 bases, with 12 bases remaining between them. From germline, CDR1 is ENHRY and CDR2 SYGVKD. The CDR3 contains 13 residues.